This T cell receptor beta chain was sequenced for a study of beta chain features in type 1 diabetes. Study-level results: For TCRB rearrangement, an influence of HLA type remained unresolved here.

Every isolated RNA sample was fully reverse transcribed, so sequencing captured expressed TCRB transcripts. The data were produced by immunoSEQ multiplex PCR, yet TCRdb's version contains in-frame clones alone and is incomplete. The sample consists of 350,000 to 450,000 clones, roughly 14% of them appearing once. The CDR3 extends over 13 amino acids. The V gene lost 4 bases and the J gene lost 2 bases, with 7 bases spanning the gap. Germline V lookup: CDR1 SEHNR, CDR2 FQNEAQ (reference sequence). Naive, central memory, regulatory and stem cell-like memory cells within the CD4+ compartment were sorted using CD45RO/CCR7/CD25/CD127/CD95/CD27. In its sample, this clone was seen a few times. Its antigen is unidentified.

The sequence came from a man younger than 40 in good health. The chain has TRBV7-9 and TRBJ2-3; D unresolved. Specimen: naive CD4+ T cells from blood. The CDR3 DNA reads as TGTGCCAGCAGCTCACGATACACAGATACGCAGTATTTT. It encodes CASSSRYTDTQYF.